This is a list of T cell receptor beta chains from one sample in a study of CXCR3-negative and CXCR3-positive naive CD8 T cells. TCRdb reprocessed the 5' RACE reads; each CDR3 protein has one entry and no DNA is given. The specimen's table records around 92,000 distinct CDR3 sequences. Sequencing was done on a sample of naive CXCR3- CD8+ T cells from blood. These receptor sequences come from a human donor in good health. Some clones in this sample may be carry-over from other donors' samples. Both conserved end residues are part of each CDR3.

V	J	length	CDR3
TRBV7-9	TRBJ2-3	15	CASSPPLQATDTQYF
TRBV6-6	TRBJ2-7	13	CASSLGLSYEQYF
TRBV5-5	TRBJ2-7	14	CASSLIQGGYEQYF
TRBV28	TRBJ2-3	14	CASKSVRNADTQYF
TRBV20-1	TRBJ1-6	18	CSAREWKGLSSYNSPLHF
TRBV10-3	TRBJ2-7	16	CAISESRGAEAYEQYF
TRBV10-3	TRBJ2-1	16	CAISESDSTGYNEQFF
TRBV12-3/TRBV12-4	TRBJ2-7	16	CASSDSLGQGRYEQYF
TRBV4-1	TRBJ2-3	15	CASSQVGQGADTQYF
TRBV7-3	TRBJ2-7	13	CASSPGDGYEQYF
TRBV7-8	TRBJ2-2	13	CASSLVDTGELFF
TRBV4-3	TRBJ1-1	14	CASTVGTANTEAFF
TRBV29-1	TRBJ2-2	12	CSALDSTGELFF
TRBV4-3	TRBJ2-6	15	CASSQDRDGANVLTF
TRBV29-1	TRBJ2-1	15	CSVEDAARGSNEQFF
TRBV29-1	TRBJ2-1	15	CSVAGLAASYNEQFF
TRBV6-2/TRBV6-3	TRBJ2-7	14	CASSPGTGYYEQYF
TRBV28	TRBJ2-4	18	CASSFGSGRNLAKNIQYF
TRBV6-6	TRBJ1-2	16	CASSYPTGTQGLGYTF
TRBV19	TRBJ1-1	13	CASSATRNTEAFF
TRBV5-1	TRBJ2-1	15	CASSWAGTDYNEQFF
TRBV13	TRBJ2-6	15	CASSARVAGANVLTF
TRBV14	TRBJ2-5	19	CASSQEELAGGPIEETQYF
TRBV28	TRBJ2-3	16	CASGTSGIAGTDTQYF
TRBV7-9	TRBJ2-7	16	CASSSSTSGRSYEQYF
TRBV7-2	TRBJ2-1	15	CASSAIAAGRDEQFF
TRBV29-1	TRBJ2-2	13	CSDLSANTGELFF
TRBV9	TRBJ2-1	16	CASSVPLAGGGNEQFF
TRBV6-6	TRBJ1-4	15	CASSYRGQDNEKLFF
TRBV15	TRBJ2-3	16	CATSRGDGDGTDTQYF
TRBV14	TRBJ2-1	15	CASSHPGTSPEEKFF
TRBV5-1	TRBJ2-1	12	CASSLTGGEQFF
TRBV28	TRBJ2-5	13	CASSFHREETQYF
TRBV28	TRBJ2-7	14	CASSLAGKRYEQYF
TRBV12-3/TRBV12-4	TRBJ2-1	15	CASSPLTRYHNEQFF
TRBV7-8	TRBJ2-5	13	CASLGRVKETQYF
TRBV12-3/TRBV12-4	TRBJ1-2	14	CASSPRGRNNGYTF
TRBV7-2	TRBJ2-5	17	CASSLLGRGAIQETQYF
TRBV5-1	TRBJ2-1	15	CASSYGGQFIDEQFF
TRBV7-8	TRBJ1-5	18	CASSRGSGTSYSNQPQHF
TRBV21-1	TRBJ2-1	13	CAKGQGAQNEQFF
TRBV12-3/TRBV12-4	TRBJ2-3	16	CASSLVASGATDTQYF
TRBV6-2/TRBV6-3	TRBJ2-1	17	CASSWGTSGGAYNEQFF
TRBV7-2	TRBJ2-1	14	CASNSQVSYNEQFF
TRBV4-1	TRBJ2-7	14	CASSQDQDSYEQYF
TRBV29-1	TRBJ2-1	16	CSVIDGLAGVYNEQFF
TRBV29-1	TRBJ1-1	13	CSVGLGGNTEAFF
TRBV7-2	TRBJ1-5	13	CASSSESDQPQHF
TRBV7-9	TRBJ2-7	15	CASSHSGTGAYEQYF
TRBV13	TRBJ1-2	15	CASSFPTGGDYGYTF
TRBV12-3/TRBV12-4	TRBJ2-3	16	CASRGWGEGVPDTQYF
TRBV7-9	TRBJ1-1	14	CASSYFGGPTEAFF
TRBV7-9	TRBJ1-2	16	CASSLDLQALVDGYTF
TRBV28	TRBJ2-7	16	CASSLLTGGSFYEQYF
TRBV20-1	TRBJ1-1	16	CSAQGAQGGLNTEAFF